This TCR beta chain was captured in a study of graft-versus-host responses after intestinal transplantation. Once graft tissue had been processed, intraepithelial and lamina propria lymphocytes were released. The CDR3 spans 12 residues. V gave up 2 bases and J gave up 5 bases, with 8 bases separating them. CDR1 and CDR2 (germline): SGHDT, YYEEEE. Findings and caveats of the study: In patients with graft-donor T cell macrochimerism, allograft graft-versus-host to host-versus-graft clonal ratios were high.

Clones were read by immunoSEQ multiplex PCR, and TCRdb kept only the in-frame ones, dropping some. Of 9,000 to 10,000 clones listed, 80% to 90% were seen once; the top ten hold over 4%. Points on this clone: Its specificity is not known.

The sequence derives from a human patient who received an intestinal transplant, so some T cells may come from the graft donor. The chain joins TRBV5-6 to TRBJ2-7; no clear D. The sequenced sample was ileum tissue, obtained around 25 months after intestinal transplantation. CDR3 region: CASSFWGHEQYF. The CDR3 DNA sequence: TGTGCCAGCAGCTTTTGGGGTCACGAGCAGTACTTC.